These 13 T cell receptor beta chains were sequenced from one sample in a study of OX40 agonist ivuxolimab in advanced cancers. Measured with immunoSEQ multiplex PCR; TCRdb has only the in-frame clones, and not every one. This sample has roughly 80,000 clones, with 65% to 90% found just once. The sequenced sample was CD4+ or CD8+ T cells sorted from blood, obtained in a trial of the OX40 agonist ivuxolimab. These receptors came from an adult with an advanced solid tumor such as melanoma, head and neck, liver or kidney cancer.

The CDR3 protein is CAISSNGLAGAYQETQYF. CDR3 DNA: TGTGCCATCAGTTCTAATGGACTAGCGGGGGCGTACCAAGAGACCCAGTACTTC. The chain joins TRBV10-3 to TRBJ2-5, with 13 bases identical to TRBD2. The CDR3 covers 18 residues. Trimming took 5 bases from V and 0 from J; bases not matched to a gene: 9. CDR1 is ENHRY, CDR2 SYGVKD, per germline.

The chain is built from TRBV6-6 and TRBJ1-2; D remains ambiguous. The V end was cut by 5 bases, the J end by 8 bases, with 15 bases between. CDR3 size: 13 residues. Germline assignment: CDR1 MNHNY and CDR2 SVGAGI (reference sequence). The CDR3 sequence: CASSTPRFEGYTF. The CDR3 region has the DNA TGTGCCAGCAGTACCCCTAGGTTCGAGGGCTACACCTTC.

The CDR3 region is CASSLEEAGELFF. CDR3 coding DNA: TGTGCCAGCAGCTTAGAGGAGGCCGGGGAGCTGTTTTTT. The chain has TRBV7-2 and TRBJ2-2; TRBD2 is a possible D gene (5 bases). The V gene lost 1 base and the J gene lost 6 bases, with 6 bases spanning the gap. This CDR3 spans 13 amino acids. Germline V gene lookup returns CDR1 SGHTA and CDR2 FQGNSA. Full variable domain (rest looked up from reference TRBV7-2 and TRBJ2-2): GAGVSQSPSNKVTEKGKDVELRCDPISGHTALYWYRQSLGQGLEFLIYFQGNSAPDKSGLPSDRFSAERTGGSVSTLTIQRTQQEDSAVYLCASSLEEAGELFFGEGSRLTVL.

The chain carries TRBV19 and TRBJ1-5; no clear D. The CDR3 has 15 amino acids. Germline V gene data show CDR1 as LNHDA and CDR2 as SQIVND (reference sequence). V shed 5 bases and J shed 0 bases, with 11 bases lying between them. CDR3 sequence: CASSPQDTSNQPQHF. CDR3 nucleotides: TGTGCCAGTAGTCCCCAGGATACTAGCAATCAGCCCCAGCATTTT.

The V call is TRBV29-1, the J call TRBJ2-7, with TRBD2 as a possible D gene (7 bases). Germline V gene lookup returns CDR1 SQVTM and CDR2 ANQGSEA. V was pared by 2 bases and J by 5 bases, with 13 bases between. This CDR3 region has 13 residues. CDR3 coding DNA: TGCAGCGTTGAATCGGGGGGCGGGGACGAGCAGTACTTC. It codes for CSVESGGGDEQYF.

CDR3 protein: CASSHGQGGLSGELFF. CDR3 bases: TGTGCCAGCAGCCACGGACAGGGGGGTCTCTCCGGGGAGCTGTTTTTT. The chain carries TRBV7-2 and TRBJ2-2, with 10 positions matching TRBD1. The germline CDR1 and CDR2 sequences are SGHTA and FQGNSA. J gave up 6 bases and V 5 bases, and 9 bases lay outside the gene matches. This CDR3 region has 16 residues.

This sequence joins TRBV9 and TRBJ2-5; D is possibly TRBD2 (7 bases). CDR1 is SGDLS and CDR2 is YYNGEE in the germline V gene. The CDR3 spans 16 residues. V lost 0 bases and J lost 5, with 17 bases in between. The CDR3 coding sequence is TGTGCCAGCAGCGTAGTAGGCGGGGGCGCGCGCGAGACCCAGTACTTC. This codes for CASSVVGGGARETQYF.

The V gene is TRBV5-1, the J gene TRBJ2-1; D possibly corresponds to TRBD1 (5 bases). This CDR3 has 14 amino acids. Germline V lookup: CDR1 SGHRS, CDR2 YFSETQ. V dropped 4 bases and J dropped 3 bases, with 11 bases sitting between them. The DNA for the CDR3 is TGCGCCAGCAGCGTAGGCGACAGCTACAATGAGCAGTTCTTC. Protein product: CASSVGDSYNEQFF.

This clone has just a few counts. The genes are TRBV7-8 and TRBJ2-5, with 9 nucleotides matching TRBD1. CDR1 is SGHVS and CDR2 is FQNEAQ in the germline V gene. The length of the CDR3 is 15 residues. The junction had 6 bases not matched to a gene; V was cut back by 5 bases and J by 2 bases. The CDR3 protein is CASSHEGQGQETQYF. The CDR3 region has the DNA TGTGCCAGCAGCCATGAGGGACAGGGACAAGAGACCCAGTACTTC.

The DNA of the CDR3 is TGTGCCAGCTCACAGGACAGGGAGAACTATGGCTACACCTTC. Its translation is CASSQDRENYGYTF. This chain joins TRBV18 and TRBJ1-2; 8 bases map to TRBD1. The J segment lost 2 bases and the V segment lost 4 bases, leaving 3 bases of the junction unmatched. CDR3 length: 14 residues. Germline V CDR1 and CDR2: KGHSH, LQKENI.

The V gene is TRBV5-4, the J gene TRBJ2-3; 8 nucleotides align to TRBD1. The CDR3 is 14 amino acids. V trimming: 4 bases; J trimming: 3 bases; junction bases outside the gene matches: 4. Germline values: CDR1 SGHNT, CDR2 YYREEE (reference sequence). CDR3 bases: TGTGCCAGCAGCATGAGACAGGGGACAGATACGCAGTATTTT. It encodes CASSMRQGTDTQYF.

This clone was counted only a few times. The chain is built from TRBV7-8 and TRBJ1-2, with D possibly TRBD1 on 5 matching bases. V was clipped by 0 bases and J by 7 bases, with 12 bases between them. Germline V gives CDR1 SGHVS, CDR2 FQNEAQ. The CDR3 is 14 amino acids. CDR3 protein: CASSLARLGLGYTF. CDR3 bases: TGTGCCAGCAGCTTAGCGCGTTTGGGGCTTGGCTACACCTTC.

The V call is TRBV6-5, the J call TRBJ2-3; 7 bases fit TRBD2. The CDR3 runs to 14 residues. The ends lost 4 bases at V and 6 bases at J; junction bases unmatched: 7. CDR1 is MNHEY, CDR2 SVGAGI, per germline. The CDR3 DNA reads TGTGCCAGCAGTTCCCCAGGACTAGGGGATACGCAGTATTTT. It translates to CASSSPGLGDTQYF.